This TCR beta chain was retrieved from a study of blood T cell repertoires in COVID-19. Germline loops: CDR1 SGHTA, CDR2 FQGNSA. The CDR3 has 13 amino acids. Deletions cut 5 bases from V and 7 bases from J, with 15 bases between. Only in-frame clones appear in the TCRdb table, and some are missing; sequencing was by immunoSEQ multiplex PCR. The table includes roughly 180,000 clones, 70% to 90% detected once. V usage is TRBV7-2 and J usage is TRBJ2-7; TRBD1 is a possible D gene (5 bases). Source material: peripheral blood. This receptor was taken from a woman in her 50s with COVID-19, enrolled during active disease. CDR3 sequence reads: CASSLGHPGEQYF. CDR3 nucleotide sequence: TGTGCCAGCAGCCTTGGACATCCAGGGGAGCAGTACTTC. The full variable domain, completed using reference TRBV7-2 and TRBJ2-7, is GAGVSQSPSNKVTEKGKDVELRCDPISGHTALYWYRQSLGQGLEFLIYFQGNSAPDKSGLPSDRFSAERTGGSVSTLTIQRTQQEDSAVYLCASSLGHPGEQYFGPGTRLTVT.